The 19 T cell receptor beta chains listed next were all sequenced from one sample in a study of beta chain features in type 1 diabetes. Their specific antigens are unknown. Study results and caveats: Patients with Type 1 diabetes showed moderately but significantly shorter TCRB CDR3s in all four CD4+ subsets.

Expressed TCRB transcripts were sequenced, since all the RNA that had been isolated was reverse transcribed. Assay: immunoSEQ multiplex PCR; the TCRdb copy retains only in-frame clones and omits some. The table has nearly 700,000 clones, around an eighth seen once. The specimen sequenced was naive CD4+ T cells from blood. These receptors all come from a man between 18 and 29 years old with type 1 diabetes.

The rearrangement links TRBV7-9 to TRBJ1-2, with D unresolved. The CDR3 runs 14 residues. The ends were cut back, 0 bases at V and 4 bases at J, with 9 bases in the middle. Germline V gene lookup returns CDR1 SEHNR and CDR2 FQNEAQ (reference sequence). The DNA of the CDR3 is TGTGCCAGCAGCTTAGCGTGGGGAAGCTATGGCTACACCTTC. It translates to CASSLAWGSYGYTF.

This clone was observed a handful of times. This chain joins TRBV4-1 and TRBJ1-2, with D unresolved. With 2 bases removed from V and 0 bases from J, the gap between germline ends came to 13 bases. Germline V gene data show CDR1 as MGHRA and CDR2 as YSYEKL. CDR3 length equals 16 residues. CDR3: CASSQRRGEANYGYTF. In DNA form, the CDR3 reads TGCGCCAGCAGCCAAAGACGGGGAGAAGCTAACTATGGCTACACCTTC.

This chain joins TRBV18 and TRBJ1-2; 7 bases fit TRBD1. In germline, CDR1 is KGHSH, CDR2 LQKENI. The CDR3 has 16 residues. V trimming: 5 bases; J trimming: 0 bases; junction bases outside the gene matches: 9. CDR3 in amino acids: CASSRTGGDANYGYTF. The CDR3 coding sequence is TGTGCCAGCTCAAGGACAGGCGGGGATGCTAACTATGGCTACACCTTC.

The chain recombines TRBV9 with TRBJ1-1; a weak D match, TRBD1 (6 bases). CDR1 and CDR2 (germline): SGDLS, YYNGEE. The CDR3 covers 15 residues. V lost 4 bases, J lost 0 bases, and 13 bases lay in between. DNA of the CDR3: TGTGCCAGCAGCTTCCTACAGGGTTTGAACACTGAAGCTTTCTTT. It encodes CASSFLQGLNTEAFF. The full variable domain, rest sourced from reference TRBV9 and TRBJ1-1, is DSGVTQTPKHLITATGQRVTLRCSPRSGDLSVYWYQQSLDQGLQFLIQYYNGEERAKGNILERFSAQQFPDLHSELNLSSLELGDSALYFCASSFLQGLNTEAFFGQGTRLTVV.

V and J are TRBV7-2 and TRBJ1-2; 11 bases map to TRBD1. The CDR3 sequence is 15 residues long. Germline CDR1 and CDR2: SGHTA and FQGNSA. Trimming took 1 base from V and 6 from J; bases not matched to a gene: 4. Written as DNA, the CDR3 is TGTGCCAGCAGCTTAGGGAGGGGACAGGGGGATGGCTACACCTTC. This codes for CASSLGRGQGDGYTF.

There are a few counts of this clone. The chain is built from TRBV4-1 and TRBJ1-6; 8 nucleotides align to TRBD1. This CDR3 is 16 amino acids long. Looked up from germline, CDR1 is MGHRA and CDR2 is YSYEKL. The junction had 5 bases not matched to a gene; V was cut back by 0 bases and J by 7 bases. In DNA form, the CDR3 reads TGCGCCAGCAGCCAAGATTACAGGGGGGACAATTCACCCCTCCACTTT. Translated, it gives CASSQDYRGDNSPLHF.

V gene TRBV25-1 combines with J gene TRBJ2-1, with 8 bases identical to TRBD1. Trimming at V came to 4 bases and at J to 6 bases, leaving 8 bases not matched to a gene. From germline, CDR1 is MGHDK and CDR2 SYGVNS. This CDR3 comprises 15 residues. In DNA form, the CDR3 reads TGTGCCAGCAGTGTCCCGGGACAGGCCCGCAATGAGCAGTTCTTC. This translates into CASSVPGQARNEQFF.

The chain has TRBV27 and TRBJ2-2; D perhaps matches TRBD2 (6 bases). In germline, CDR1 is MNHEY, CDR2 SMNVEV (reference sequence). The CDR3 runs to 17 residues. Trimming stripped 4 bases from V and 2 bases from J, with 17 bases between. The CDR3 DNA sequence: TGTGCCAGCAGTTCTTTGGCACCGGGACTCAACACCGGGGAGCTGTTTTTT. Translation: CASSSLAPGLNTGELFF.

In this sample, this clone turned up a few times. This sequence joins TRBV7-2 and TRBJ1-6; possibly TRBD1 for D (5 bases). The length of the CDR3 is 17 residues. Germline V CDR1 and CDR2: SGHTA, FQGNSA. V lost 5 bases, J lost 0 bases, and 14 bases lay in between. The CDR3: CASSITPGASYNSPLHF. The CDR3 DNA follows: TGTGCCAGCAGCATAACCCCCGGGGCCTCCTATAATTCACCCCTCCACTTT. The variable domain in full, with the rest retrieved from reference TRBV7-2 and TRBJ1-6, is GAGVSQSPSNKVTEKGKDVELRCDPISGHTALYWYRQSLGQGLEFLIYFQGNSAPDKSGLPSDRFSAERTGGSVSTLTIQRTQQEDSAVYLCASSITPGASYNSPLHFGNGTRLTVT.

The chain carries TRBV30 and TRBJ1-3; possible D gene TRBD1, 5 bases. Trimming took off 0 bases at V and 4 bases at J, with 10 bases between the two ends. The CDR3 is 14 amino acids. Germline CDR1 is GTSNPN and CDR2 is SVGIG (reference sequence). The CDR3 DNA reads as TGTGCCTGGAGTGTAGGGGTCGCAGGAAACACCATATATTTT. Translated, it gives CAWSVGVAGNTIYF.

V gene TRBV4-2 combines with J gene TRBJ2-7; D not certain. CDR1 is LGHNA and CDR2 is YNFKEQ in the germline V gene. The germline V and J ends were trimmed by 1 base and 4 bases, with 11 bases remaining between them. This CDR3 is 14 amino acids long. The CDR3 nucleotides are TGTGCCAGCAGCCAAGTCGGAGCGTTTTACGAGCAGTACTTC. It yields the protein CASSQVGAFYEQYF.

This clone appeared a few times. V usage is TRBV6-6 and J usage is TRBJ2-6; D unresolved. V lost 6 bases and J lost 2, with 5 bases in between. This CDR3 is built from 13 residues. In germline, CDR1 is MNHNY, CDR2 SVGAGI (reference sequence). The CDR3 nucleotides read TGTGCCAGCAGGCTCACTGGGGCCAACGTCCTGACTTTC. This sequence encodes CASRLTGANVLTF.

The chain employs TRBV5-1 and TRBJ2-7; D is perhaps TRBD1 or TRBD2 (5 bases each). Trimming removed 0 bases at V and 7 bases at J, with 17 bases between. Germline values: CDR1 SGHRS, CDR2 YFSETQ. This CDR3 comprises 15 residues. The CDR3 reads CASSLEGPAIGEQYF. The CDR3, as DNA: TGCGCCAGCAGCTTGGAGGGACCGGCGATAGGGGAGCAGTACTTC.

This clone was counted once. The rearrangement joins TRBV5-4 to TRBJ2-1; 9 bases fit TRBD2. The length of the CDR3 is 15 residues. The germline V gene has CDR1 SGHNT and CDR2 YYREEE (reference sequence). J was trimmed by 4 bases and V by 1 base; bases with no gene match: 3. CDR3 bases: TGTGCCAGCAGCTTGACTAGCGGGCGATACAATGAGCAGTTCTTC. Amino acids: CASSLTSGRYNEQFF. The complete variable domain, with remaining parts taken from reference TRBV5-4 and TRBJ2-1, reads ETGVTQSPTHLIKTRGQQVTLRCSSQSGHNTVSWYQQALGQGPQFIFQYYREEENGRGNFPPRFSGLQFPNYSSELNVNALELDDSALYLCASSLTSGRYNEQFFGPGTRLTVL.

A few counts support this clone. The chain joins TRBV21-1 to TRBJ2-7; whether TRBD1, the table's D call, matches the DNA was not checked. TRBV21-1 is listed as a pseudogene. The CDR3 covers 14 residues. CDR3 loop: CASSPSTGSNEQYF. CDR3 nucleotide sequence: TGTGCCAGCAGCCCCTCGACAGGGAGCAACGAGCAGTACTTC.

This clone was detected only a few times. The chain has TRBV4-2 and TRBJ2-2, with 7 nucleotides matching TRBD1. The CDR3 consists of 16 residues. The V gene end was trimmed by 6 bases and the J gene end by 0 bases; junction bases not matched to a gene: 7. Germline V gene data show CDR1 as LGHNA and CDR2 as YNFKEQ. In DNA form, the CDR3 reads TGTGCCAGCAGTTTGACCGGGACAGCGAACACCGGGGAGCTGTTTTTT. Residues: CASSLTGTANTGELFF.

This clone was recorded a few times. V gene TRBV18 combines with J gene TRBJ2-1; perhaps TRBD2 as D (5 bases). This CDR3 has 15 amino acids. Looked up from germline, CDR1 is KGHSH and CDR2 is LQKENI. V was shortened by 2 bases and J by 6 bases, with 14 bases between the two germline ends. Here the CDR3 DNA reads TGTGCCAGCTCACCATTCCTAGAGGGAGTCAATGAGCAGTTCTTC. Its translation: CASSPFLEGVNEQFF. The complete variable domain, with remaining parts taken from reference TRBV18 and TRBJ2-1, reads NAGVMQNPRHLVRRRGQEARLRCSPMKGHSHVYWYRQLPEEGLKFMVYLQKENIIDESGMPKERFSAEFPKEGPSILRIQQVVRGDSAAYFCASSPFLEGVNEQFFGPGTRLTVL.

This chain joins TRBV4-1 and TRBJ2-1; 10 nucleotides line up with TRBD2. This CDR3 is built from 13 residues. Germline V gives CDR1 MGHRA, CDR2 YSYEKL. The V segment lost 6 bases and the J segment 7 bases; nucleotides outside the gene matches: 3. CDR3 nucleotide sequence: TGCGCCAGCAGGGGACTAGCGCAAAATGAGCAGTTCTTC. Amino acids: CASRGLAQNEQFF.

There are a few counts of this clone. The chain couples TRBV7-2 to TRBJ2-1, with D tentatively TRBD1 (5 bases). The CDR3 is made up of 15 amino acids. Germline V gene lookup returns CDR1 SGHTA and CDR2 FQGNSA. V lost 5 bases to trimming and J lost 8 bases, with 19 bases between them. CDR3 amino acids: CASSHSGLGLYEQFF. As DNA, the CDR3 is TGTGCCAGCAGCCACTCAGGCCTGGGGCTTTATGAGCAGTTCTTC.